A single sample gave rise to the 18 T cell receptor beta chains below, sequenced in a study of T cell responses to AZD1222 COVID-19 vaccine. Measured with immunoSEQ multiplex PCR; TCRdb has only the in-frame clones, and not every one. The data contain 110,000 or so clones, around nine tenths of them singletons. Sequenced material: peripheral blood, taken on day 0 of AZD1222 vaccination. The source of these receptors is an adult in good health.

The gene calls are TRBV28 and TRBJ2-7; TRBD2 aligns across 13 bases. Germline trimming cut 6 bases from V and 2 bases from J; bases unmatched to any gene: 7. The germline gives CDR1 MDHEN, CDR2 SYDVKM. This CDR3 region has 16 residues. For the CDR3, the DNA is TGTGCCAGCAGCACAAGCGGGACTAGCGGGGCCTACGAGCAGTACTTC. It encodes CASSTSGTSGAYEQYF. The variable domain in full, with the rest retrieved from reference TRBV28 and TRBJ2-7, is DVKVTQSSRYLVKRTGEKVFLECVQDMDHENMFWYRQDPGLGLRLIYFSYDVKMKEKGDIPEGYSVSREKKERFSLILESASTNQTSMYLCASSTSGTSGAYEQYFGPGTRLTVT.

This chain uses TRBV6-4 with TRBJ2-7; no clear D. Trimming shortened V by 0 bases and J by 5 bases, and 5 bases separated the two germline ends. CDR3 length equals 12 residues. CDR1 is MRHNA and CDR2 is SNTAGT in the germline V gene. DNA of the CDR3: TGTGCCAGCAGTGACTCCCCTCACGAGCAGTACTTC. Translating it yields CASSDSPHEQYF.

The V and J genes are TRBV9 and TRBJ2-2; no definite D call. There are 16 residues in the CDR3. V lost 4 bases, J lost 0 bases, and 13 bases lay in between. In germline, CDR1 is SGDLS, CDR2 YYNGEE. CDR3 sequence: CASSPKVASNTGELFF. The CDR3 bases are TGTGCCAGCAGCCCGAAGGTGGCGTCGAACACCGGGGAGCTGTTTTTT.

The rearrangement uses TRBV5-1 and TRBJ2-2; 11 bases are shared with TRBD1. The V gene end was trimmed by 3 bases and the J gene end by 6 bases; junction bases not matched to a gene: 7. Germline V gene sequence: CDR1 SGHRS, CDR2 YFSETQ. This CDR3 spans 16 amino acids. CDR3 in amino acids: CASSWGTGGFAGELFF. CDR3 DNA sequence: TGCGCCAGCAGCTGGGGGACAGGGGGTTTCGCCGGGGAGCTGTTTTTT.

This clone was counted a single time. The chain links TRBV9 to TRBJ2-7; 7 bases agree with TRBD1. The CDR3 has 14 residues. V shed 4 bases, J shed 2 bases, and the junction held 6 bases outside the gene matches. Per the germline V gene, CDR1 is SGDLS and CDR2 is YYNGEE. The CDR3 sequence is CASSPGQAAYEQYF. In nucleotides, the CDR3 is TGTGCCAGCAGCCCCGGACAGGCGGCCTACGAGCAGTACTTC.

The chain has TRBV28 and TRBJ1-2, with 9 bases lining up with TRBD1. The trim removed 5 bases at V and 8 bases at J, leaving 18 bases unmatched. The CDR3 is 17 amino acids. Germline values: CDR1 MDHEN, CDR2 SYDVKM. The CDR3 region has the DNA TGTGCCAGCAGTGTCTCCGGGACAGGGATAAGTCGTCGGGGCTACACCTTC. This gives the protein CASSVSGTGISRRGYTF.

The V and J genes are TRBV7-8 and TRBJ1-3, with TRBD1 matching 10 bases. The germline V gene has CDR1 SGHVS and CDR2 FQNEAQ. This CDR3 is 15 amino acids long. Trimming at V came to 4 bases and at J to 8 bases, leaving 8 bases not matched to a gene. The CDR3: CASSSRQGALDTIYF. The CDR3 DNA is TGTGCCAGCAGCTCGCGACAGGGGGCACTGGACACCATATATTTT.

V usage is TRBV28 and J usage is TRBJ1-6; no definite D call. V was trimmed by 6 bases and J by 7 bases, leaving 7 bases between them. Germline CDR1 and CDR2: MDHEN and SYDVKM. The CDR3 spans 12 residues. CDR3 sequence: CASSLTNSPLHF. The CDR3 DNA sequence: TGTGCCAGCAGCCTTACAAATTCACCCCTCCACTTT.

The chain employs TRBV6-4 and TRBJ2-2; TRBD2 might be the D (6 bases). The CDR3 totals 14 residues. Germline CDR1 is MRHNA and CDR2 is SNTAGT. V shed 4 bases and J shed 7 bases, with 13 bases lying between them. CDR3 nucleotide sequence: TGTGCCAGCAGTGCGGGACTCAGCATCGGGGAGCTGTTTTTT. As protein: CASSAGLSIGELFF.

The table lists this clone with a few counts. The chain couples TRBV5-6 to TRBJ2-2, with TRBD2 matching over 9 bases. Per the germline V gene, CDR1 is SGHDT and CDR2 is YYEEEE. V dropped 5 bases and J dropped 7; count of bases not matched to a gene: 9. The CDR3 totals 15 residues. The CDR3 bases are TGTGCCAGCAGTCTTAGCGGGAGACGAGACGGGGAGCTGTTTTTT. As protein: CASSLSGRRDGELFF.

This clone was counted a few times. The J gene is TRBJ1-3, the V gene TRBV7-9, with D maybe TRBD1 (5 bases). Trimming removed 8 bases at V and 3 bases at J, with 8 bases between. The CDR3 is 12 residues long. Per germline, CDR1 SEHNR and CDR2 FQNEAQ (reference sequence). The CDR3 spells CASLRDGNTIYF. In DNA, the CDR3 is TGTGCCAGCCTCAGGGATGGAAACACCATATATTTT.

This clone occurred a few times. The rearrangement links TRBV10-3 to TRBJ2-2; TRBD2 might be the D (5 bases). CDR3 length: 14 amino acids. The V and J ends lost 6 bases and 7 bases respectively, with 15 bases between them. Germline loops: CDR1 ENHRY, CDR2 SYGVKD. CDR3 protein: CAIRGLAEGGELFF. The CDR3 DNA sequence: TGTGCCATCAGAGGCCTAGCCGAGGGCGGGGAGCTGTTTTTT.

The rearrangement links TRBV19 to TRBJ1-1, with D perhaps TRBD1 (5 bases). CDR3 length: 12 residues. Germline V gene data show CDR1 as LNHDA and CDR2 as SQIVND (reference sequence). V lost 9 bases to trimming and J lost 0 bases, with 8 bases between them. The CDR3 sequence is CASRELNTEAFF. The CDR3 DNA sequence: TGTGCCAGCAGGGAGCTGAACACTGAAGCTTTCTTT.

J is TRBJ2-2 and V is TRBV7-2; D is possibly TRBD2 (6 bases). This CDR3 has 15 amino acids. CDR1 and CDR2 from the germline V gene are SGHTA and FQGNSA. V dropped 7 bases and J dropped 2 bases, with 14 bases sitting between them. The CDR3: CASTSGGGNTGELFF. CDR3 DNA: TGTGCCAGCACCTCCGGGGGAGGTAACACCGGGGAGCTGTTTTTT.

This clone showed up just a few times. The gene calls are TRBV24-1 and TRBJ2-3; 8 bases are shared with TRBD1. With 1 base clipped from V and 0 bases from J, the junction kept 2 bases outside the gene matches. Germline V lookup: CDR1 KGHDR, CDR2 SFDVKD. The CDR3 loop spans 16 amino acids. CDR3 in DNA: TGTGCCACCAGTGATTTAGGGACAGGCAGCACAGATACGCAGTATTTT. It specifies CATSDLGTGSTDTQYF.

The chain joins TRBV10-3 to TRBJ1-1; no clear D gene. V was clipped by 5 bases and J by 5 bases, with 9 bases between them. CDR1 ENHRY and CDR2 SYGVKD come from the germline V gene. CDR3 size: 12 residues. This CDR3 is CAISNLGTEAFF. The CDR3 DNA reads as TGTGCCATCAGTAACTTGGGGACTGAAGCTTTCTTT.

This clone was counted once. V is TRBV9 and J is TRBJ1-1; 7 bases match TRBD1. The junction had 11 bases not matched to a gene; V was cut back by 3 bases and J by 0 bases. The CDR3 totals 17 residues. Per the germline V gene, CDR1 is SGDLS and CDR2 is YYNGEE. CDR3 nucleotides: TGTGCCAGCAGCGGAGGCGGGACAGATATCATGAACACTGAAGCTTTCTTT. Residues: CASSGGGTDIMNTEAFF.

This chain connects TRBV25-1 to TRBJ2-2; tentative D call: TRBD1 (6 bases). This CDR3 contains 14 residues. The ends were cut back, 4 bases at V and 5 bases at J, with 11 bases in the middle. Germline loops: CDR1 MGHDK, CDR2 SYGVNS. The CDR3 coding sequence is TGTGCCAGCAGTGGAGGGGGAAGTACCGGGGAGCTGTTTTTT. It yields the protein CASSGGGSTGELFF.